This T cell receptor beta chain was obtained from a study of shared clonotypes between healthy human individuals (dated by TCRdb to about 2020). Notes on the research overall: Two women and a few men aged 18 to 49 years were included in the cohort. Per donor, three plates each were used for CD4 naive and CD4 memory, two for CD8 naive, and one for CD8 memory. The study deeply sequenced blood TCR repertoires of about 5 healthy adults to estimate repertoire size and the extent of clonotype sharing between individuals. Libraries were prepared and TCR repertoires were sequenced by different laboratories using diverse techniques, in order to increase sequencing depth and limit assay-specific biases. Leukapheresis yielded between about 0.9 and 9 billion PBMCs per donor. Overall study results and their limits: Compared with non-shared clonotypes, clonotypes shared by all four sorted-subset donors had higher generation probabilities. Sharing across several donors was observed for around 5% of naive CD4, less than 4% of naive CD8, 2% to 2.5% of memory CD4, and less than 0.45% of memory CD8 clonotypes. Sampling was restricted to blood, and TCR repertoires in tissues likely differ from the TCR repertoires found in blood. Based on pairwise subsampling, the degree of clonotype sharing among donors was expected to be affected by sequencing depth. Incomplete sequencing was indicated by rarefaction of sorted-subset datasets, despite the large sequencing depth. Because the study included only a small number of donors, the genetic and exposure-history diversity represented was limited. Estimated clonotype richness was generally larger for naive than for memory subsets.

TCR CDR3 regions were amplified from genomic DNA by multiplex PCR using the deep immunoSEQ assay. Genomic DNA extracted from each cell subset was distributed evenly over all wells of several immunoSEQ 96-well plates, and each plate served as one replicate. For sorted subsets, 150 to 250 ng genomic DNA, equal to about 30,000 T cell genomes, was loaded into each replicate PCR. Purified libraries were measured with a Qubit 3.0 fluorometer, size-checked on a Bioanalyzer 2100, and measured again with the KAPA Library Quantification kit. Every immunoSEQ 96-well plate was sequenced on a separate single-read 150-cycle Illumina NextSeq 550 flow cell. The study's processing was this. The immunoSEQ output contained only junctional sequences without quality scores, so filtering could not match that applied to full-length reads. Sequences were annotated with PyIR, a Python wrapper for IgBLAST v1.9, using IMGT germline references to assign V/J genes and CDR3. Any read was removed if the V/J assignment was weak (E-value above 1e-6), the CDR3 was missing, or the read contained stop codons, out-of-frame junctions, or ambiguous translated residues. A V3J clonotype was defined by an identical inferred V gene, J gene, and CDR3 amino acid sequence. Percentage overlap between repertoires was calculated by dividing the number of shared unique clonotypes by the size of the smaller repertoire. Richness of each repertoire was evaluated using RTK rarefaction, the Chao1 estimator, and Recon v2.1 estimates of unobserved clonotypes. OLGA was used to compute generation probabilities for all TCRbeta clonotypes that the gDNA method yielded from a few donors. TCRdb re-hosts the immuneACCESS table, in-frame sequences only. Its copies lack some clones; in the studies checked, an unresolved V gene accounts for under half of them, and the cause for the rest is not known. V and J calls and clone size follow that table, whereas D and trimming were derived from the DNA. The sample records a few hundred thousand clones, over 60% of which are singletons. The ten largest clones capture more than 9.5% of the sample.

The donors were healthy, HIV-negative adults with no recently reported acute infections or vaccinations. Every donor was a Caucasian adult residing in Nashville, Tennessee, USA. CD4+ T cells were enriched by magnetic negative selection; naive cells were then positively selected on CD45RA, and the negative fraction formed the memory subset. Blood was collected by leukapheresis, and PBMCs were isolated by Ficoll-Histopaque density gradient centrifugation and then cryopreserved in liquid nitrogen vapor phase. Analytical flow cytometry was used to check the purity and quantity of every magnetically sorted T cell population. Genomic DNA was isolated from each sorted fraction and quantified by UV absorbance on a Nanodrop 2000c. With respect to this clone: No cognate antigen has been identified for it. No base quality information exists; no much larger clone differs at one position.

The CDR3 contains 14 residues, cysteine and phenylalanine counted. Of all the DNA, just the CDR3 is kept, 42 bases in frame from base 1. Per the germline V gene, SQVTM is the CDR1 and ANQGSEA is the CDR2. Compared with germline, V lacks 4 bases and J lacks 0 bases; bases without a gene match: 5. The sequence joins TRBV29-1 to TRBJ2-7; 8 junctional bases match TRBD2. Sequencing was performed on memory CD4+ T cells sorted from blood. This sample's cell subset or site label indicates: CD45RA-negative fraction. The receptor comes from a man aged 30-40 years in good health. The DNA reads TGCAGCGTTGTAGGGCTAGCGGGCTCCTACGAGCAGTACTTC. This encodes CSVVGLAGSYEQYF.